This record looks at one T cell receptor beta chain sequence and its context. Antigen unknown. Amplification targeted the TCR beta CDR3 regions, with RNA transcripts as the source material. HTBI primers were used in a first-round RT-PCR, which preceded a second-round multiplex PCR. TCRdb re-analysed the multiplex PCR reads in MiXCR, keeping a single row per CDR3 protein. The sample records about 160,000 distinct CDR3 sequences, 35% to 45% being singletons. The CDR3 has 14 residues. Germline CDR1 and CDR2: MNHNS and SASEGT. The ends lost 6 bases at V and 6 bases at J; junction bases unmatched: 5. Ophthalmopathic donors had moderate-to-severe activity, CAS ≥3 and NOSPECS ≥4, with disease that had lasted under 3 months. The diagnosis was founded upon clinical symptoms, serum thyroxine, TRAb, thyroid ultrasound and orbital computed tomography. This sample stems from a study of Graves' ophthalmopathy and Graves' hyperthyroidism.

Study-wide findings and caveats: A majority of expanded thyroid clonotypes exceeding 0.001 frequency were likewise present in blood.

The receptor comes from a man aged 25 to 45 with Graves' ophthalmopathy. Sequencing was carried out using peripheral blood. The chain uses TRBV6-1 and TRBJ1-6, with TRBD1 matching 7 bases. CDR3 in amino acids: CASRWTGANSPLHF. CDR3 bases: TGTGCCAGCAGGTGGACAGGAGCTAATTCACCCCTCCACTTT.